This TCR beta chain appears in the sequencing data of a study of technical replicates of blood from a handful of donors. The V gene lost 0 bases and the J gene lost 5 bases, with 14 bases spanning the gap. This CDR3 spans 16 amino acids. Germline CDR1 reads MNHEY; CDR2 reads SVGAGI. Repertoires were generated with immunoSEQ multiplex PCR, while TCRdb's copy carries only in-frame clones and drops some. This repertoire shows around 62,000 clones, about 98% found once; its top ten account for 0.16%. This rearrangement joins TRBV6-5 to TRBJ1-3; D gene unclear. The specimen was T cells isolated from PBMCs. The receptor's source is a human donor in good health. The CDR3 nucleotides read TGTGCCAGCAGTTACTCTTTTACGGTAGATAGAAACACCATATATTTT. Protein product: CASSYSFTVDRNTIYF.